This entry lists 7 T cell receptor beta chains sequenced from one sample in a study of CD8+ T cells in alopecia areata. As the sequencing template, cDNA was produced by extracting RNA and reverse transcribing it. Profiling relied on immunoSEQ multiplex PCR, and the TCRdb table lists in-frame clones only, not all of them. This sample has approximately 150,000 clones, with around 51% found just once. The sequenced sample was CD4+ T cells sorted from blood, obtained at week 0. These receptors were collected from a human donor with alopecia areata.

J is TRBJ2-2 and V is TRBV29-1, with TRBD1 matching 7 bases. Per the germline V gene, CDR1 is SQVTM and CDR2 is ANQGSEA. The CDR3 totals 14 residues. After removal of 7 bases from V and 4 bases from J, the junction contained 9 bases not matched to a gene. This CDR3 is CSARKGAVTGELFF. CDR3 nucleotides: TGCAGCGCCAGAAAGGGGGCGGTCACCGGGGAGCTGTTTTTT.

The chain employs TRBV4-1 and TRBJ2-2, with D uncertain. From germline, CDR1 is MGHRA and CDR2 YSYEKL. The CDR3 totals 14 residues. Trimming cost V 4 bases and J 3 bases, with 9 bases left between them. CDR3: CASSRASYTGELFF. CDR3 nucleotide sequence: TGCGCCAGCAGCCGGGCCTCCTACACCGGGGAGCTGTTTTTT.

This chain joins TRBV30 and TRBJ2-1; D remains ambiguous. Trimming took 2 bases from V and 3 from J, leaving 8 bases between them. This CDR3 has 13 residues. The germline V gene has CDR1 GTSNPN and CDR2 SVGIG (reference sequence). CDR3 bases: TGTGCCTGGAGTTCTAGTAGCTACAATGAGCAGTTCTTC. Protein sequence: CAWSSSSYNEQFF. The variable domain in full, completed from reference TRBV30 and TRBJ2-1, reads SQTIHQWPATLVQPVGSPLSLECTVEGTSNPNLYWYRQAAGRGLQLLFYSVGIGQISSEVPQNLSASRPQDRQFILSSKKLLLSDSGFYLCAWSSSSYNEQFFGPGTRLTVL.

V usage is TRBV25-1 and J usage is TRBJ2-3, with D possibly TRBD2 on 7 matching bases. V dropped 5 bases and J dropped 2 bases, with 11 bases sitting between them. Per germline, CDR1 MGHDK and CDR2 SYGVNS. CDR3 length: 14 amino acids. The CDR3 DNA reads TGTGCCAGCAGTAGCGGGACATACACAGATACGCAGTATTTT. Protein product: CASSSGTYTDTQYF.

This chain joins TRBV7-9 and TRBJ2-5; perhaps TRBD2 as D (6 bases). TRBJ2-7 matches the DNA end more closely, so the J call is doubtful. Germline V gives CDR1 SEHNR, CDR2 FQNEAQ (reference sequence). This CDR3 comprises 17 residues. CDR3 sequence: CASSSTSGLRRDYEQYF. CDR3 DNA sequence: TGTGCCAGCAGCTCTACCTCCGGGCTGCGGAGGGACTACGAGCAGTACTTC.

In nucleotides, the CDR3 is TGTGCCAGCAGTGATACAGGGAGGGGTCAGCCCCAGCATTTT. As protein: CASSDTGRGQPQHF. This chain uses TRBV2 with TRBJ1-5; maybe TRBD1 (6 bases). The V and J ends lost 3 bases and 6 bases respectively, with 12 bases between them. Germline V gene lookup returns CDR1 SNHLY and CDR2 FYNNEI. The CDR3 contains 14 residues. The full variable domain, its missing parts supplied by reference TRBV2 and TRBJ1-5, is EPEVTQTPSHQVTQMGQEVILRCVPISNHLYFYWYRQILGQKVEFLVSFYNNEISEKSEIFDDQFSVERPDGSNFTLKIRSTKLEDSAMYFCASSDTGRGQPQHFGDGTRLSIL.

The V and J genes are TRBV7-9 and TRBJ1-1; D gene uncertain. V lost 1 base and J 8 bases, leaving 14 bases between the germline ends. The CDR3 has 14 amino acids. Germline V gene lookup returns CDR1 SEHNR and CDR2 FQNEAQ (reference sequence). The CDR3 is CASSLVGLGSEAFF. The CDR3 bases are TGTGCCAGCAGCTTAGTAGGTTTGGGGTCCGAAGCTTTCTTT. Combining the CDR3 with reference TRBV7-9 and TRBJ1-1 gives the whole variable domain DTGVSQNPRHKITKRGQNVTFRCDPISEHNRLYWYRQTLGQGPEFLTYFQNEAQLEKSRLLSDRFSAERPKGSFSTLEIQRTEQGDSAMYLCASSLVGLGSEAFFGQGTRLTVV.